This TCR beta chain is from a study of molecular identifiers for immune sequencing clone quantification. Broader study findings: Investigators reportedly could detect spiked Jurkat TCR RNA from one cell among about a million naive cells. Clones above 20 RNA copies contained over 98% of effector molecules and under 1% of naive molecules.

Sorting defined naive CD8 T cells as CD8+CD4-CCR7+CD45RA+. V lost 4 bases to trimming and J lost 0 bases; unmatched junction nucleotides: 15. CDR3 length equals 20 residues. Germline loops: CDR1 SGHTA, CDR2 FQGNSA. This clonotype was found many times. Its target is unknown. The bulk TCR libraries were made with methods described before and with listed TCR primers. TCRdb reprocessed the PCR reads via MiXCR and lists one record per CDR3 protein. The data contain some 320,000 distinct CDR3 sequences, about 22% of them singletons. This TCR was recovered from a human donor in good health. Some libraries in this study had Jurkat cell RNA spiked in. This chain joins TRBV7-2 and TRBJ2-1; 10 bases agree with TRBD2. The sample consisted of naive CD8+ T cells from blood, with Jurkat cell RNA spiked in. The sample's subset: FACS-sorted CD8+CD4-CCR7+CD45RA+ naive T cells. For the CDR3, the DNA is TGTGCCAGCAGCTACTCTACGGGACTAGCGATCCTTAGCTCCTACAATGAGCAGTTCTTC. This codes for CASSYSTGLAILSSYNEQFF.